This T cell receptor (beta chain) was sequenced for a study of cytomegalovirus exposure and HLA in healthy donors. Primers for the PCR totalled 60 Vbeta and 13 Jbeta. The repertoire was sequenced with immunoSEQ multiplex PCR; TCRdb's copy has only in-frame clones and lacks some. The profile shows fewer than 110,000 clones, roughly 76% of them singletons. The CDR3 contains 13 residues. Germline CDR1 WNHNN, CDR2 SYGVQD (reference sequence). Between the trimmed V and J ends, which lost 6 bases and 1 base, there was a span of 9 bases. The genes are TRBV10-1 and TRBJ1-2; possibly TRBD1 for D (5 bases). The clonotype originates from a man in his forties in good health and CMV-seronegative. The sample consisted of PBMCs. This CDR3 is CASSQGVNYGYTF. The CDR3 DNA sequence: TGCGCCAGCAGCCAGGGCGTTAACTATGGCTACACCTTC.